The source of this T cell receptor beta chain is a study of blood T cell repertoires in COVID-19. This CDR3 spans 15 amino acids. Per the germline V gene, CDR1 is SNHLY and CDR2 is FYNNEI. The J segment lost 6 bases and the V segment lost 5 bases, leaving 6 bases of the junction unmatched. TCRdb keeps only in-frame clones here, not all; method: immunoSEQ multiplex PCR. The sample contains fewer than 350,000 clones, around 85% of which appear only once. This clonotype originated in a woman younger than 45 who had been exposed to COVID-19. The material sequenced was PBMCs or T cells enriched from blood (not recorded which). This chain joins TRBV2 and TRBJ1-5, with 11 bases that match TRBD1. CDR3 coding DNA: TGTGCCAGCAGTAGACGGACAGGGGGCCCTCAGCCCCAGCATTTT. The encoded protein is CASSRRTGGPQPQHF.